One and the same sample provided the 21 T cell receptor beta chains below, sequenced in a study of blood T cell repertoires in COVID-19. Profiled with immunoSEQ multiplex PCR; TCRdb holds only in-frame clones, not every one. Here the sample spans 200,000 to 250,000 clones, about nine tenths being singletons. Material: PBMCs or T cells enriched from blood (not recorded which). These receptors were collected from a middle-aged man who had recovered from COVID-19.

This chain uses TRBV27 with TRBJ1-6; D call uncertain. The V and J ends lost 0 bases and 9 bases respectively, with 6 bases between them. This CDR3 has 13 amino acids. Germline V gene sequence: CDR1 MNHEY, CDR2 SMNVEV (reference sequence). As DNA, the CDR3 is TGTGCCAGCAGTTTATCAGGGAGTTCACCCCTCCACTTT. Translated: CASSLSGSSPLHF.

The genes are TRBV13 and TRBJ1-1; D is unclear. The V and J ends lost 7 bases and 3 bases respectively, with 12 bases between them. The germline CDR1 and CDR2 sequences are PRHDT and FYEKMQ (reference sequence). This CDR3 contains 13 residues. The CDR3 region is CASTRRADTEAFF. The CDR3 DNA reads as TGTGCCAGCACCCGGAGGGCGGACACTGAAGCTTTCTTT.

V usage is TRBV19 and J usage is TRBJ1-1; tentative D call: TRBD1 (5 bases). CDR1 is LNHDA, CDR2 SQIVND, per germline (reference sequence). Trimming left V 3 bases short and J 10 bases short, with 12 bases between. This CDR3 is built from 12 residues. Here the CDR3 DNA reads TGTGCCAGTAGTATCCCGGGGGGAAGAGCTTTCTTT. Protein: CASSIPGGRAFF.

This chain joins TRBV27 and TRBJ1-5, with TRBD1 matching 7 bases. V shed 6 bases and J 4 bases; nucleotides not matched to a gene: 15. Germline CDR1 MNHEY, CDR2 SMNVEV (reference sequence). The CDR3 loop spans 17 amino acids. In DNA, the CDR3 is TGTGCCAGCAGCCTATACAGGGGCGATGGGGATAATCAGCCCCAGCATTTT. This codes for CASSLYRGDGDNQPQHF.

This sequence joins TRBV29-1 and TRBJ2-3; D might be TRBD1 (5 bases). Germline CDR1 is SQVTM and CDR2 is ANQGSEA. The CDR3 is 14 residues long. Trimming removed 6 bases from V and 11 bases from J, with 24 bases in between. CDR3 residues: CSVALGVADPVQYF. As DNA, the CDR3 is TGCAGCGTCGCCCTAGGGGTAGCTGATCCGGTGCAGTATTTT.

This clone has only a few counts. The chain joins TRBV5-5 to TRBJ1-1; TRBD1 agrees at 7 bases. The CDR3 consists of 15 residues. CDR1 and CDR2 (germline): SGHKS, YYEKEE (reference sequence). The J segment lost 3 bases and the V segment lost 0 bases, leaving 5 bases of the junction unmatched. CDR3 protein: CASSLGQGLDTEAFF. The CDR3, as DNA: TGTGCCAGCAGCTTGGGACAGGGCTTGGACACTGAAGCTTTCTTT. Combining the CDR3 with reference TRBV5-5 and TRBJ1-1 gives the whole variable domain DAGVTQSPTHLIKTRGQQVTLRCSPISGHKSVSWYQQVLGQGPQFIFQYYEKEERGRGNFPDRFSARQFPNYSSELNVNALLLGDSALYLCASSLGQGLDTEAFFGQGTRLTVV.

V usage is TRBV24-1 and J usage is TRBJ1-1; D is perhaps TRBD1 (5 bases). This CDR3 contains 13 residues. Deletions cut 4 bases from V and 1 base from J, with 6 bases between. Germline CDR1 and CDR2: KGHDR and SFDVKD. CDR3 amino acids: CATSDRANTEAFF. The CDR3, as DNA: TGTGCCACCAGTGACAGGGCGAACACTGAAGCTTTCTTT.

The chain couples TRBV5-1 to TRBJ2-1; 10 bases agree with TRBD1. This CDR3 region has 15 residues. In germline, CDR1 is SGHRS, CDR2 YFSETQ. J lost 8 bases, V lost 5 bases, and 10 bases had no gene match. CDR3 sequence reads: CASSRRDRGFDEQFF. CDR3 sequence (DNA): TGCGCCAGCAGTAGACGGGACAGGGGTTTCGATGAGCAGTTCTTC. The whole variable domain, remainder taken from reference TRBV5-1 and TRBJ2-1, is KAGVTQTPRYLIKTRGQQVTLSCSPISGHRSVSWYQQTPGQGLQFLFEYFSETQRNKGNFPGRFSGRQFSNSRSEMNVSTLELGDSALYLCASSRRDRGFDEQFFGPGTRLTVL.

The chain combines TRBV3-1 (or the pseudogene TRBV3-2) with TRBJ2-3; the D is unclear. V lost 2 bases, J lost 2 bases, and 11 bases lay in between. Germline V gene lookup returns CDR1 LGHDT and CDR2 YNNKEL (reference sequence). CDR3 size: 15 residues. CDR3 DNA: TGTGCCAGCAGCCAAAATGGCTTCGACACAGATACGCAGTATTTT. Translation gives CASSQNGFDTDTQYF.

The chain employs TRBV7-2 and TRBJ1-1; a weak D match, TRBD1 (6 bases). Germline V lookup: CDR1 SGHTA, CDR2 FQGNSA. The germline V and J ends were trimmed by 5 bases and 4 bases, with 14 bases remaining between them. The CDR3 totals 14 residues. CDR3 sequence reads: CASSVAQGGTEAFF. CDR3 nucleotide sequence: TGTGCCAGCAGCGTGGCACAGGGCGGCACTGAAGCTTTCTTT.

In its sample, this clone was seen a few times. The V gene is TRBV30, the J gene TRBJ2-3; unclear D gene. Germline lookup yields CDR1 GTSNPN and CDR2 SVGIG (reference sequence). Trimming removed 0 bases at V and 0 bases at J, with 19 bases between. The CDR3 extends over 18 amino acids. The CDR3 spells CAWSVDWAERTSTDTQYF. The CDR3 region has the DNA TGTGCCTGGAGTGTAGATTGGGCAGAACGAACTAGCACAGATACGCAGTATTTT.

The chain is built from TRBV3-1 (or the pseudogene TRBV3-2) and TRBJ1-5; D not resolved. The CDR3 extends over 15 amino acids. V was cut by 0 bases and J by 5 bases, with 11 bases left in between. CDR1 and CDR2 from the germline V gene are LGHDT and YNNKEL (reference sequence). CDR3: CASSQDSQTYQPQHF. DNA for the CDR3: TGTGCCAGCAGCCAAGATTCCCAAACTTATCAGCCCCAGCATTTT.

V gene TRBV11-2 combines with J gene TRBJ2-1; TRBD2 agrees at 10 bases. Germline CDR1 SGHAT, CDR2 FQNNGV. Trimming removed 0 bases from V and 8 bases from J; junction bases left unmatched: 10. The CDR3 has 17 amino acids. The CDR3 DNA follows: TGTGCCAGCAGCTTAGATCCCTCCAGCGGGGGGGGCGATGAGCAGTTCTTC. It is translated as CASSLDPSSGGGDEQFF. The complete variable domain, with remaining parts taken from reference TRBV11-2 and TRBJ2-1, reads EAGVAQSPRYKIIEKRQSVAFWCNPISGHATLYWYQQILGQGPKLLIQFQNNGVVDDSQLPKDRFSAERLKGVDSTLKIQPAKLEDSAVYLCASSLDPSSGGGDEQFFGPGTRLTVL.

This chain joins TRBV29-1 and TRBJ1-1; 7 bases match TRBD1. Germline values: CDR1 SQVTM, CDR2 ANQGSEA. V was pared by 6 bases and J by 1 base, with 11 bases of the junction left unmatched. This CDR3 is 15 amino acids long. CDR3 DNA sequence: TGCAGCGTGAAGGGCGGGACAGTCCAGAACACTGAAGCTTTCTTT. It specifies CSVKGGTVQNTEAFF.

The chain combines TRBV9 with TRBJ2-5; TRBD1 is a possible D gene (6 bases). Germline-derived CDR1 and CDR2 are SGDLS and YYNGEE. The CDR3 sequence is 15 residues long. V was cut by 2 bases and J by 5 bases, with 16 bases left in between. As DNA, the CDR3 is TGTGCCAGCAGCGTTCAAACAGGGTTCTGGGAGACCCAGTACTTC. Encoded protein: CASSVQTGFWETQYF.

This chain connects TRBV10-1 to TRBJ2-7, with D maybe TRBD2 (5 bases). The V gene's germline CDR1 is WNHNN and CDR2 SYGVQD (reference sequence). The CDR3 has 19 residues. With 0 bases removed from V and 7 bases from J, the gap between germline ends came to 28 bases. The CDR3: CASSESNMSDLPGVWEQYF. The CDR3, as DNA: TGCGCCAGCAGTGAGTCGAACATGTCGGACCTCCCCGGGGTTTGGGAGCAGTACTTC.

The chain carries TRBV3-1 (or the pseudogene TRBV3-2) and TRBJ1-6; D may be TRBD1 (5 bases). There are 14 residues in the CDR3. Looked up from germline, CDR1 is LGHDT and CDR2 is YNNKEL (reference sequence). Trimming pared 1 base from V and 10 bases from J, leaving 11 bases between. CDR3 protein: CASSQGQGFSPLHF. In DNA form, the CDR3 reads TGTGCCAGCAGCCAAGGGCAGGGTTTCTCACCCCTCCACTTT.

This clone has just one count. The gene calls are TRBV30 and TRBJ2-3, with TRBD2 matching 11 bases. Germline values: CDR1 GTSNPN, CDR2 SVGIG (reference sequence). The CDR3 runs 14 residues. Germline trimming cut 3 bases from V and 3 bases from J; bases unmatched to any gene: 2. CDR3 sequence: CAWRGLAVTDTQYF. The CDR3 DNA is TGTGCCTGGAGGGGACTAGCGGTAACAGATACGCAGTATTTT.

The chain links TRBV4-1 to TRBJ2-7; 9 bases align to TRBD2. With 0 bases clipped from V and 2 bases from J, the junction kept 5 bases outside the gene matches. The germline V gene has CDR1 MGHRA and CDR2 YSYEKL. This CDR3 has 16 amino acids. For the CDR3, the DNA is TGCGCCAGCAGCCAAGATTTAGCGGGAGCAACCTACGAGCAGTACTTC. Translated: CASSQDLAGATYEQYF.

The V and J genes are TRBV18 and TRBJ1-6, with 9 positions matching TRBD1. Germline loops: CDR1 KGHSH, CDR2 LQKENI. The length of the CDR3 is 15 residues. V gave up 5 bases and J gave up 10 bases; unmatched junction bases: 9. CDR3 sequence: CASSAGQGIKSPLHF. In DNA, the CDR3 is TGTGCCAGCTCAGCTGGACAGGGGATAAAGTCACCCCTCCACTTT.

The V gene is TRBV5-1, the J gene TRBJ2-5, with 8 nucleotides matching TRBD1. The CDR3 is 15 residues long. CDR1 and CDR2 (germline): SGHRS, YFSETQ. Unmatched junction bases numbered 7, after V lost 0 bases and J lost 6 bases. DNA for the CDR3: TGCGCCAGCAGCTTGGCTCAGGGGGCGGTAAAGACCCAGTACTTC. Its translation: CASSLAQGAVKTQYF.